The clone carrying this T cell receptor (beta chain) occurred a few times. The antigen is not known. The germline V gene has CDR1 LGHNA and CDR2 YNFKEQ. The CDR3 consists of 15 residues. V was shortened by 4 bases and J by 0 bases, with 10 bases between the two germline ends. This sample stems from a study of T cells after yellow fever vaccination. TCRdb reprocessed the 5' RACE reads with MiXCR, giving one entry per CDR3 protein. This sample carries 300,000 to 400,000 distinct CDR3 sequences, roughly an eighth of them seen once, and the ten largest clones take 2.5% to 4%. Findings and caveats of the study: Subsequent to the booster, the majority of primary-vaccination clones reappeared (less than 97% CD4, about 90% CD8).

This rearrangement joins TRBV4-2 to TRBJ1-3; perhaps TRBD1 as D (5 bases). The receptor comes from a man younger than 30 who received the YFV17D yellow fever vaccine. The material sequenced was CD4+ T cells sorted from PBMCs, taken 15 days after the yellow fever booster vaccination. In DNA form, the CDR3 reads TGTGCCAGCAGCCCACTGACAGACTCTGGAAACACCATATATTTT. It is translated as CASSPLTDSGNTIYF.